This entry lists 21 T cell receptor beta chains sequenced from one sample in a study of T-cell memory formation after mild COVID-19. MiXCR, applied by TCRdb to the 5' RACE reads, yields one record per CDR3 protein. The sample carries roughly 610,000 distinct CDR3 sequences, approximately 15% recorded once. The sequenced material came from PBMCs or a T cell subset sorted from them (not recorded which). Receptor source: an adult woman who had mild COVID-19 (a few samples of this study predate the infection). Cell type and time point are not known.

This clonotype was counted a few times. Here the CDR3 reads CASSPRGPGEQFF. The CDR3 DNA reads as TGTGCCAGCAGTCCCCGGGGCCCCGGTGAGCAGTTCTTC. This chain joins TRBV6-2 or TRBV6-3 and TRBJ2-1; TRBD1 or TRBD2 may be the D gene (5 bases each). The germline V gene encodes CDR1 MNHEY and CDR2 SVGEGT. V was trimmed by 5 bases and J by 9 bases, leaving 14 bases between them. This CDR3 comprises 13 residues.

The chain has TRBV4-1 and TRBJ2-3; 9 nucleotides agree with TRBD2. Germline V gives CDR1 MGHRA, CDR2 YSYEKL. The CDR3 runs to 18 residues. The V and J ends lost 0 bases and 2 bases, in that order; junction bases with no gene match: 9. CDR3 in amino acids: CASSQDKVAGASTDTQYF. The CDR3, as DNA: TGCGCCAGCAGCCAAGATAAGGTAGCGGGGGCCTCCACAGATACGCAGTATTTT.

The chain combines TRBV11-3 with TRBJ2-5, with TRBD1 as a possible D gene (6 bases). The CDR3 loop spans 12 amino acids. Germline V gene lookup returns CDR1 SGHNT and CDR2 YENEEA. Trimming stripped 5 bases from V and 6 bases from J, with 10 bases between. CDR3 in DNA: TGTGCCAGCAGCACCACAGGGCAGACCCAGTACTTC. It translates to CASSTTGQTQYF.

J is TRBJ2-7 and V is TRBV10-3; 10 nucleotides align to TRBD2. The CDR3 spans 16 residues. Trimming at V came to 7 bases and at J to 5 bases, leaving 14 bases not matched to a gene. Germline assignment: CDR1 ENHRY and CDR2 SYGVKD. The CDR3: CAIKETSGLGIHEQYF. CDR3 in DNA: TGTGCCATCAAGGAGACTAGCGGGTTGGGTATCCACGAGCAGTACTTC.

This clonotype was observed a handful of times. This chain links TRBV29-1 with TRBJ2-5; possibly TRBD1 for D (6 bases). Per the germline V gene, CDR1 is SQVTM and CDR2 is ANQGSEA. V was cut by 4 bases and J by 0 bases, with 9 bases left in between. The CDR3 is made up of 13 amino acids. CDR3 sequence: CSVGTAYQETQYF. The CDR3 region has the DNA TGCAGCGTTGGGACAGCATACCAAGAGACCCAGTACTTC.

A few counts support this clonotype. J is TRBJ1-1 and V is TRBV29-1; D perhaps matches TRBD1 (6 bases). This CDR3 has 13 residues. Trimming took off 6 bases at V and 1 base at J, with 12 bases between the two ends. Germline lookup yields CDR1 SQVTM and CDR2 ANQGSEA. CDR3 in DNA: TGCAGCGTCGCACCGACAGGGAACACTGAAGCTTTCTTT. This encodes CSVAPTGNTEAFF. The full variable domain, in which reference TRBV29-1 and TRBJ1-1 provide the parts outside the CDR3, is SAVISQKPSRDICQRGTSLTIQCQVDSQVTMMFWYRQQPGQSLTLIATANQGSEATYESGFVIDKFPISRPNLTFSTLTVSNMSPEDSSIYLCSVAPTGNTEAFFGQGTRLTVV.

The CDR3 DNA reads as TGTGCCAGCAGCTTAGCCCCGGGGGTGACTGAAGCTTTCTTT. Protein product: CASSLAPGVTEAFF. The chain carries TRBV7-3 and TRBJ1-1, with D possibly TRBD1 on 5 matching bases. V lost 2 bases and J 5 bases, leaving 12 bases between the germline ends. Looked up from germline, CDR1 is SGHTA and CDR2 is FQGTGA. The CDR3 loop spans 14 amino acids.

This clonotype was observed at least ten times. The J gene is TRBJ2-1, the V gene TRBV24-1; D may match TRBD1 or TRBD2 (5 bases each). The CDR3 runs 14 residues. V lost 5 bases to trimming and J lost 6 bases, with 13 bases between them. The germline V gene encodes CDR1 KGHDR and CDR2 SFDVKD. CDR3 DNA sequence: TGTGCCACCAGTGGGGGACGCACGACCAATGAGCAGTTCTTC. This encodes CATSGGRTTNEQFF.

The chain couples TRBV6-2 or TRBV6-3 to TRBJ2-3; tentatively, D is TRBD1 or TRBD2 (6 bases each). V dropped 1 base and J dropped 4 bases, with 9 bases sitting between them. Germline CDR1 is MNHEY and CDR2 is SVGEGT. CDR3 length: 14 residues. CDR3 DNA sequence: TGTGCCAGCAGTTACTTCGGGGGCGCAGATACGCAGTATTTT. It encodes CASSYFGGADTQYF.

This clonotype was found a few times. V gene TRBV4-1 combines with J gene TRBJ1-2; possible D gene TRBD1, 6 bases. The V and J ends lost 0 bases and 8 bases respectively, with 13 bases between them. The CDR3 sequence is 14 residues long. In germline, CDR1 is MGHRA, CDR2 YSYEKL. The CDR3 loop reads CASSQEHRVVGYTF. The CDR3 nucleotides read TGCGCCAGCAGCCAAGAGCACAGGGTAGTGGGCTACACCTTC.

This clonotype has more than one count but fewer than ten. The chain is built from TRBV2 and TRBJ2-5, with D perhaps matching TRBD2 (5 bases). This CDR3 spans 12 amino acids. Trimming stripped 11 bases from V and 3 bases from J, with 13 bases between. Germline loops: CDR1 SNHLY, CDR2 FYNNEI. CDR3 in DNA: TGTGCCTATTCCGGGGAGAAAGAGACCCAGTACTTC. It yields the protein CAYSGEKETQYF.

This clonotype has at least ten counts. This chain connects TRBV15 to TRBJ2-2, with 7 bases aligning to TRBD2. Germline V CDR1 and CDR2: LNHNV, YYDKDF (reference sequence). CDR3 length equals 12 residues. Germline trimming cut 8 bases from V and 5 bases from J; bases unmatched to any gene: 2. CDR3 protein: CATRGGTGELFF. CDR3 nucleotide sequence: TGTGCCACCCGCGGGGGTACCGGGGAGCTGTTTTTT.

This clonotype has only a few counts. The chain links TRBV6-5 to TRBJ1-2, with D possibly being TRBD1 (6 bases). The V end lost 7 bases, the J end lost 3 bases, and 12 bases lay between the germline ends. Germline CDR1 reads MNHEY; CDR2 reads SVGAGI. The CDR3 has 13 amino acids. The CDR3 DNA follows: TGTGCCAGCATTGGGGGCCCTGACTATGGCTACACCTTC. Residues: CASIGGPDYGYTF.

The gene calls are TRBV2 and TRBJ2-1; TRBD1 matches at 9 bases. This CDR3 contains 13 residues. The germline V gene has CDR1 SNHLY and CDR2 FYNNEI. Trimming at V came to 4 bases and at J to 8 bases, leaving 3 bases not matched to a gene. The CDR3 DNA is TGTGCCAGCAGTGCTACAGGGGGCCATGAGCAGTTCTTC. Its translation: CASSATGGHEQFF.

This sequence joins TRBV5-6 and TRBJ2-7; the match to TRBD2 covers 9 bases. J lost 2 bases, V lost 3 bases, and 9 bases had no gene match. Germline V lookup: CDR1 SGHDT, CDR2 YYEEEE. The CDR3 is made up of 16 amino acids. For the CDR3, the DNA is TGTGCCAGCAGCTCTACAGGGAGCGGGGGGACCTACGAGCAGTACTTC. This gives the protein CASSSTGSGGTYEQYF.

This CDR3 reads CAWSQGLTNEQFF. DNA for the CDR3: TGTGCCTGGAGTCAAGGGTTAACGAATGAGCAGTTCTTC. The chain is built from TRBV30 and TRBJ2-1; D is ambiguous. The germline gives CDR1 GTSNPN, CDR2 SVGIG (reference sequence). CDR3 size: 13 residues. With 2 bases removed from V and 7 bases from J, the gap between germline ends came to 12 bases.

This clonotype has more than one count but fewer than ten. The J gene is TRBJ2-7, the V gene TRBV9; D gene unclear. The CDR3 is made up of 15 amino acids. Trimming took off 3 bases at V and 2 bases at J, with 15 bases between the two ends. Germline V gene sequence: CDR1 SGDLS, CDR2 YYNGEE. In DNA form, the CDR3 reads TGTGCCAGCAGCGCCCCAGGTGGGTCCCCCTACGAGCAGTACTTC. The encoded protein is CASSAPGGSPYEQYF.

This clonotype was recorded a few times. J is TRBJ1-2 and V is TRBV4-3, with 7 nucleotides matching TRBD1. The junction had 2 bases not matched to a gene; V was cut back by 0 bases and J by 4 bases. The germline V gene has CDR1 LGHNA and CDR2 YSLEER. CDR3 length equals 14 residues. Here the CDR3 DNA reads TGCGCCAGCAGCCAAGAGAACAGGGGCTATGGCTACACCTTC. Residues: CASSQENRGYGYTF.

A few counts support this clonotype. J is TRBJ2-3 and V is TRBV20-1; 9 bases agree with TRBD2. The germline CDR1 and CDR2 sequences are DFQATT and SNEGSKA (reference sequence). The J segment lost 6 bases and the V segment lost 7 bases, leaving 14 bases of the junction unmatched. The CDR3 covers 15 residues. The CDR3 reads CSVEGVAGVLDTQYF. The CDR3 bases are TGCAGTGTAGAAGGGGTAGCGGGAGTCCTGGATACGCAGTATTTT.

The chain combines TRBV12-3 or TRBV12-4 with TRBJ1-2; maybe TRBD1 (5 bases). The V gene lost 3 bases and the J gene lost 3 bases, with 11 bases spanning the gap. The CDR3 has 14 residues. The CDR3 DNA follows: TGTGCCAGCAGTTTCCTAGGGACGGACTATGGCTACACCTTC. This gives the protein CASSFLGTDYGYTF.

This clonotype appeared a few times. This chain uses TRBV7-9 with TRBJ2-3, with 8 bases matching TRBD2. The CDR3 runs to 15 residues. CDR1 and CDR2 (germline): SEHNR, FQNEAQ (reference sequence). J gave up 4 bases and V 2 bases, and 5 bases lay outside the gene matches. The CDR3 nucleotides are TGTGCCAGCAGCTTAAGCCGGGGGGGAGCAGATACGCAGTATTTT. This codes for CASSLSRGGADTQYF.